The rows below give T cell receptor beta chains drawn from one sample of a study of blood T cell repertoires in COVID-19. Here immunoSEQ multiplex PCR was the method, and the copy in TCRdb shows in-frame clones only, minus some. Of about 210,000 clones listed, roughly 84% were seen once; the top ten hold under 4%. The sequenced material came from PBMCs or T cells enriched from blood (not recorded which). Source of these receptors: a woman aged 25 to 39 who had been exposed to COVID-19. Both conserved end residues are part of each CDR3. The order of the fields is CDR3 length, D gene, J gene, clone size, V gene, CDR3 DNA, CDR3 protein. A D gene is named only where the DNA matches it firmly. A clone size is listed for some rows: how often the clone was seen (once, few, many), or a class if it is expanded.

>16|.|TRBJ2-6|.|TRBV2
TGTGCCAGCAGTGAACGCGGACTCTCTGGGGCCAACGTCCTGACTTTC
CASSERGLSGANVLTF
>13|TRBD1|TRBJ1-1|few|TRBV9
TGTGCCAGCAGCGGGACAGGGGACACTGAAGCTTTCTTT
CASSGTGDTEAFF
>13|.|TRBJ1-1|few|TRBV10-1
TGCGCCAGCAGTGGCGGATTGAACACTGAAGCTTTCTTT
CASSGGLNTEAFF
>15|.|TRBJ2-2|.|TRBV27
TGTGCCAGCAGACCAGTAGCGTACGACACCGGGGAGCTGTTTTTT
CASRPVAYDTGELFF
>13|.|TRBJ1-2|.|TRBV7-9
TGTGCCAGCAGCTTAACAGATAACTATGGCTACACCTTC
CASSLTDNYGYTF
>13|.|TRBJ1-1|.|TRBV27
TGTGCCAGCAGTTTAGGGAGGAACACTGAAGCTTTCTTT
CASSLGRNTEAFF
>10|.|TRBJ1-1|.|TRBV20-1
TGCAGTATCAGGGACACTGAAGCTTTCTTT
CSIRDTEAFF
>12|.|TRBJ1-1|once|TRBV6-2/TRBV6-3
TGTGCCAGCAGTTACGGAACAGGGATCGCTTTCTTT
CASSYGTGIAFF
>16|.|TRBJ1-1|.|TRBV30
TGTGCCTGGAGAGAAGCCGGACGGGGAACCTACACTGAAGCTTTCTTT
CAWREAGRGTYTEAFF
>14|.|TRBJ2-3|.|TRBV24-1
TGTGCCACCAGTGATGCAGCTCGGGGAGATACGCAGTATTTT
CATSDAARGDTQYF
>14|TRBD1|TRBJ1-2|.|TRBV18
TGTGCCAGCTCACCAGGGGACAGGGACTATGGCTACACCTTC
CASSPGDRDYGYTF
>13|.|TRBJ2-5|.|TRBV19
TGTGCCAGTACCCAACCGGGGCAAGAGACCCAGTACTTC
CASTQPGQETQYF
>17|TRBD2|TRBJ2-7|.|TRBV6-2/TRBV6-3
TGTGCCAGCAGCCGACAGGTCCCGCGGGGGGGCCCCTACGAGCAGTACTTC
CASSRQVPRGGPYEQYF
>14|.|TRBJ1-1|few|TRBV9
TGTGCCAGCAGCGGACCAGGGAGGGGGACTGAAGCTTTCTTT
CASSGPGRGTEAFF
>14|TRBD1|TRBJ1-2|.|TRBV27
TGTGCCAGCAGTTTATCAGGACAGGTCAATGGCTACACCTTC
CASSLSGQVNGYTF
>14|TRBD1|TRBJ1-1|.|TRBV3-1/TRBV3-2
TGTGCCAGCAGCCCGACAGGGATGAACACTGAAGCTTTCTTT
CASSPTGMNTEAFF
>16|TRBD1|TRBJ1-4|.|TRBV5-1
TGCGCCAGCAGCTTGGGGGACAGAGACTCTTATGAAAAACTGTTTTTT
CASSLGDRDSYEKLFF
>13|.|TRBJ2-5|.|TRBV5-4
TGTGCCAGCAGCCCGGACAGCCAAGAGACCCAGTACTTC
CASSPDSQETQYF
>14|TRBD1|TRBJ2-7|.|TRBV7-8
TGTGCCAGCAGCCCCCGGGACAGGGGGCGCGAGCAGTACTTC
CASSPRDRGREQYF
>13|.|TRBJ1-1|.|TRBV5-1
TGCGCCAGCAGCTTCGGCGGGAACACTGAAGCTTTCTTT
CASSFGGNTEAFF
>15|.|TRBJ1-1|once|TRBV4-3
TGCGCCAGCAGCCAAGAGGCCGGAGGTGGGACTGAAGCTTTCTTT
CASSQEAGGGTEAFF
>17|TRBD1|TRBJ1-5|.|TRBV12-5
TGTGCTAGTGGTTCTGGGACAGCATTTTATAGCAATCAGCCCCAGCATTTT
CASGSGTAFYSNQPQHF
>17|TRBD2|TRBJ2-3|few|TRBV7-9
TGTGCCAGCAGCGCTGGGACTAGCGGGGGGGCGACAGATACGCAGTATTTT
CASSAGTSGGATDTQYF
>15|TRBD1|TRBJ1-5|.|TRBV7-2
TGTGCCAGCAGCCCAGGGGGAGTAAGCGGACAGCCCCAGCATTTT
CASSPGGVSGQPQHF